These T cell receptor beta chains were read from a single sample in a study of T-cell memory formation after mild COVID-19. TCRdb reanalysed the 5' RACE reads using MiXCR and keeps one entry per CDR3 protein. The data contain 350,000 to 450,000 distinct CDR3 sequences, roughly an eighth of them singletons. Material for sequencing was PBMCs or a T cell subset sorted from them (not recorded which). The receptors come from a man aged 18 to 29 who had mild COVID-19 (a few samples of this study predate the infection). Cell type and time point are not known. CDR3s include the opening cysteine and the closing phenylalanine or tryptophan. D genes are given only for firm matches. Expanded clones get a size class; other rows say once, few or many, or leave the size out.

clone size	V gene	J gene	D gene	CDR3 DNA	CDR3 protein
.	TRBV27	TRBJ1-2	TRBD1	TGTGCCAGCAATCCCGGGACAGGGGTCGGCTACACCTTC	CASNPGTGVGYTF
few	TRBV6-8	TRBJ1-4	.	TGTGCCAGCACTCGCAAGGGGGAATCGAGGATGCGAGAAAAACTGTTTTTT	CASTRKGESRMREKLFF
few	TRBV7-9	TRBJ2-3	TRBD1	TGTGCCAGCAGAGATACCACAGGGGCAGATACGCAGTATTTT	CASRDTTGADTQYF
.	TRBV11-1	TRBJ2-1	TRBD2	TGTGCCAGCAGCTTCCGGGACTATAGCGGTGAGCAGTTCTTC	CASSFRDYSGEQFF
.	TRBV27	TRBJ2-3	.	TGTGCCAGCAGTGCATACAGGGATACGCAGTATTTT	CASSAYRDTQYF
few	TRBV6-2/TRBV6-3	TRBJ1-2	.	TGTGCCAGCAGGACACAGGTTACCAACTATGGCTACACCTTC	CASRTQVTNYGYTF
many	TRBV5-6	TRBJ1-1	TRBD1	TGTGCCAGCAGCTTCGACAGGGATGAAGCTTTCTTT	CASSFDRDEAFF
many	TRBV12-3/TRBV12-4	TRBJ2-3	.	TGTGCCAGCAGTTTTAGGGTTCCAGATACGCAGTATTTT	CASSFRVPDTQYF
.	TRBV24-1	TRBJ2-1	TRBD1	TGTGCCACCAGTGCCCCCGAGGGACAGGGGGCTAGGAATGAGCAGTTCTTC	CATSAPEGQGARNEQFF
.	TRBV7-3	TRBJ2-1	TRBD2	TGTGCCAGCAGCACGACTAGCGGGGACAATGAGCAGTTCTTC	CASSTTSGDNEQFF
.	TRBV7-9	TRBJ1-2	.	TGTGCCAGCAGCTTGATGGTCCGTGGCTACACCTTC	CASSLMVRGYTF
few	TRBV9	TRBJ1-2	.	TGTGCCAGCAGCGCTCGGGACTCAGGAGCCGGCTACACCTTC	CASSARDSGAGYTF